This note documents a single TCR beta chain sequence. Its matching antigen is unknown. V shed 0 bases and J 4 bases; nucleotides not matched to a gene: 1. The V gene's germline CDR1 is SGHKS and CDR2 YYEKEE (reference sequence). The CDR3 runs 14 residues. This sample was taken from a study of graft-versus-host responses after intestinal transplantation. Points from the study as a whole: Allografts of patients with graft-donor T cell macrochimerism showed high graft-versus-host to host-versus-graft clone ratios. GvH clones surfaced in recipient marrow, some emerging earlier in ileum or blood.

Here immunoSEQ multiplex PCR was the method, and the copy in TCRdb shows in-frame clones only, minus some. Of about 100,000 clones listed, roughly 87% are singletons. The TCR originated in a human donor who received an intestinal transplant. The source was unstimulated CD4+ T cells sorted from spleen or lymph node cells, collected before intestinal transplant. The chain combines TRBV5-5 with TRBJ2-3; 8 nucleotides align to TRBD1. Written as DNA, the CDR3 is TGTGCCAGCAGCTTGGCAGGGGGCGCAGATACGCAGTATTTT. Translating gives CASSLAGGADTQYF. The variable domain in full, with the rest retrieved from reference TRBV5-5 and TRBJ2-3, is DAGVTQSPTHLIKTRGQQVTLRCSPISGHKSVSWYQQVLGQGPQFIFQYYEKEERGRGNFPDRFSARQFPNYSSELNVNALLLGDSALYLCASSLAGGADTQYFGPGTRLTVL.